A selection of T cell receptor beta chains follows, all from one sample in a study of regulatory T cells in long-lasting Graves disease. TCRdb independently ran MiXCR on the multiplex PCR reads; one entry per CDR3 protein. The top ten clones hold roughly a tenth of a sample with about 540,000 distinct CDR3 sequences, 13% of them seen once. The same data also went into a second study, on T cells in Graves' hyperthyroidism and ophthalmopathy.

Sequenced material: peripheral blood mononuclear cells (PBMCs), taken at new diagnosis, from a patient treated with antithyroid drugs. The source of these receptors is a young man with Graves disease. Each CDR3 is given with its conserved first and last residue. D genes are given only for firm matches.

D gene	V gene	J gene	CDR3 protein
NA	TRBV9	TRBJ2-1	CASSVGEVEQFF
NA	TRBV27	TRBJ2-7	CASRGYDRTSYEQYF
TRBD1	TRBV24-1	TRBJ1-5	CATSTGLLNQPQHF
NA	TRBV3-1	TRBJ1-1	CASSHSRDPGFTEAFF
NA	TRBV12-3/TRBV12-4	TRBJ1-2	CASSLLAVPNYGYTF
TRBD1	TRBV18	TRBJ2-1	CASSRTDRGWNEQFF
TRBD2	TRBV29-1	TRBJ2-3	CSGEGLAESTDTQYF
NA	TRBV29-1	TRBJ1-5	CSIGGGGWNQPQHF
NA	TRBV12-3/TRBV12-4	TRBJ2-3	CASTLGQVPTDTQYF
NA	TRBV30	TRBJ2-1	CGWSGGNEQFF
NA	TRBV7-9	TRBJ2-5	CASSLVVGGETQYF
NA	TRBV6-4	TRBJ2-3	CASSPGQNPTDTQYF
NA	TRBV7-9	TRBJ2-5	CASSFGGAPIRETQYF
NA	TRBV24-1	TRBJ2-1	CATSDLSGVSPSEQFF
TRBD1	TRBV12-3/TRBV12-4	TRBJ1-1	CASSLDRGNTEAFF
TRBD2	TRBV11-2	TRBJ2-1	CASSSLAGTGNEQFF
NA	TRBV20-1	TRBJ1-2	CSALHSRGYGYTF
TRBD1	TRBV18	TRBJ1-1	CASSPLVQGALGTEAFF
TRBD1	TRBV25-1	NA	CASSEFFSGQGRETQYF
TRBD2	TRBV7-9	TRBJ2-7	CASSPPRGIPYEQYF
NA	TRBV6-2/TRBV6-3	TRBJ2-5	CASSAVRQGEETQYF
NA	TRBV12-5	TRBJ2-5	CASGLSRETQYF
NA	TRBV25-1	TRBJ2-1	CASSESLAGAFPLF
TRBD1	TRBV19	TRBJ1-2	CASTLDRGGGYTF
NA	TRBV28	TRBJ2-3	CASSRDTQYF
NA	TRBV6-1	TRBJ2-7	CASSSRGSYEQYF
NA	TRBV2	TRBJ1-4	CASIEDGSPEKLFF
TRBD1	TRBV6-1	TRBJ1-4	CASTASGTENEKLFF
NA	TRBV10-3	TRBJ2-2	CAISRGPRRGTGELFF
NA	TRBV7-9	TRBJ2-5	CASSFSGQETQHF
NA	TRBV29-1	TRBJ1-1	CSVEEKEGTEAFF
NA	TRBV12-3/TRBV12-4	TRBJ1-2	CASSTRGPYGYTF
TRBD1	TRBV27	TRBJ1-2	CASSPPGTGPYGYTF
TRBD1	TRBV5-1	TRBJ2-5	CASTLGGTAYQETQYF
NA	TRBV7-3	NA	CASSASVRRETQYF
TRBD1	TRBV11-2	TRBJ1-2	CASSQGPQGQRQANYGYTF